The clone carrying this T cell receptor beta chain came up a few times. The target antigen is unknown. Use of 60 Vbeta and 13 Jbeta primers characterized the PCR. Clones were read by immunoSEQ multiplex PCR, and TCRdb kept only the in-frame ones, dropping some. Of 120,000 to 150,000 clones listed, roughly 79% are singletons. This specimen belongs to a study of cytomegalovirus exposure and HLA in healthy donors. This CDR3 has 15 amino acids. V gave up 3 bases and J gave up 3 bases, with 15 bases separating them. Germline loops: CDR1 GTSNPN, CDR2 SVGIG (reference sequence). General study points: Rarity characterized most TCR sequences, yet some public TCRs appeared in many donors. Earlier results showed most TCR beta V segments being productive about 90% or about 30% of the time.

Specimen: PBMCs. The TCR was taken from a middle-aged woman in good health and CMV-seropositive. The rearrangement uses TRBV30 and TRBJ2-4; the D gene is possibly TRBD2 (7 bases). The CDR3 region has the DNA TGTGCCTGGAGCCGGGGGGCCTTGGGCAAAAACATTCAGTACTTC. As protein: CAWSRGALGKNIQYF.